This T cell receptor (beta chain) was sequenced during a study of blood T cell repertoires in COVID-19. Across the whole study: The origin of the acute and convalescent COVID-19 samples was the United States, Italy and Spain. The cDNA or gDNA used as material had been derived from T cells, B-cell-depleted T cells, or PBMCs.

Repertoires were generated with immunoSEQ multiplex PCR, while TCRdb's copy carries only in-frame clones and drops some. The sample consists of around 160,000 clones, around 84% of them appearing once. The CDR3 loop spans 16 amino acids. V shed 4 bases and J shed 5 bases, with 21 bases lying between them. The germline CDR1 and CDR2 sequences are SGHTS and YDEGEE. Participant age was about 18 to 89 years, and participants resided in roughly 25 US areas. Participant reports of clinical history set cohort assignment. The gene calls are TRBV5-8 and TRBJ2-5; D perhaps matches TRBD2 (5 bases). Sequencing was performed on PBMCs or T cells enriched from blood (not recorded which). The TCR comes from a woman between 50 and 59 years old who had been exposed to COVID-19. The CDR3 here is CASSPGIGESGETQYF. The CDR3 nucleotides are TGTGCCAGCAGCCCCGGGATCGGGGAGTCGGGGGAGACCCAGTACTTC.